This T cell receptor (beta chain) was sequenced in a study of blood T cells in healthy people across ages. Trimming took off 2 bases at V and 9 bases at J, with 17 bases between the two ends. The CDR3 length is 15 residues. Germline V gene data show CDR1 as SGHTA and CDR2 as FQGTGA. A second PCR, run for roughly 7 to 11 cycles, used a sample-barcoded 5' primer plus a J-beta primer mix. Each of the cDNA molecules was tagged by a template-switch adaptor with 12 random nucleotides. One entry per CDR3 protein results from TCRdb running MiXCR on the 5' RACE reads. The sample includes around 1,600,000 distinct CDR3 sequences, 35% to 45% of them seen just once. As for this clonotype: Its target is not known.

Findings and limits, study-wide: Researchers deemed the diversity estimates from one million T cells underestimates.

Researchers report isolating at least 7 million PBMCs per sample. Specimen: blood. The chain is built from TRBV7-3 and TRBJ2-1; D remains unclear. This sequence originates from a woman aged 18-29 years in good health. CDR3 sequence reads: CASSLHNAAPSEQFF. CDR3 DNA sequence: TGTGCCAGCAGCTTACACAATGCCGCTCCAAGTGAGCAGTTCTTC.